A single sample gave rise to the 28 T cell receptor beta chains below, sequenced in a study of T cells in women clearing cervical HPV infection (dated by TCRdb to 2017 to 2018). Receptor libraries were prepared by the immunoSEQ multiplex PCR assay. The table comes from immuneACCESS by way of TCRdb, which keeps in-frame sequences with V and J called. Part of the clones is missing from these tables; in studies checked, under half for an unresolved V gene and the rest for unknown reasons. In this sample's table one finds over 25,000 clones. Approximately 22% of the sample belongs to the ten largest clones. Input material: blood buffy coat. These receptors were collected from a woman between 18 and 69 years old with a cervical HPV16 infection that either progressed to CIN3+ or cleared (not recorded which).

Worth noting for this clone: The read halts 3 residues ahead of the CDR3 end, with the missing end drawn from the germline J gene. The V gene is TRBV5-4, the J gene TRBJ1-1; D is perhaps TRBD1 (5 bases). Germline V lookup: CDR1 SGHNT, CDR2 YYREEE (reference sequence). With 4 bases removed from V and 4 bases from J, the gap between germline ends came to 14 bases. The CDR3 is 14 residues long. The CDR3 protein is CASSPAGSGTEAFF. The covered CDR3 bases are TGTGCCAGCAGCCCGGCAGGGAGTGGCACTGAA.

Details on this clone: The CDR3 extends 3 residues past the end of the read, so its final part is completed from the germline J gene. V gene TRBV20-1 combines with J gene TRBJ2-3; 11 bases are a match to TRBD2. Germline CDR1 reads DFQATT; CDR2 reads SNEGSKA (reference sequence). CDR3 size: 14 residues. The part of the CDR3 DNA that was read is TGCAGTGCTGGCGGTAGCGGGAGGGCTGAGACG. Translation gives CSAGGSGRAET. In full, the CDR3 reads CSAGGSGRAETQYF.

About this clone itself: The read halts 3 residues ahead of the CDR3 end, with the missing end drawn from the germline J gene. J is TRBJ2-2 and V is TRBV7-9; 7 bases fit TRBD1. This CDR3 has 14 amino acids. CDR1 and CDR2 from the germline V gene are SEHNR and FQNEAQ (reference sequence). The CDR3 sequence is CASSKTGVEEKLFF. CDR3 DNA (partial): TGTGCCAGCAGCAAAACAGGGGTGGAGGAAAAG.

Comment on this clone: The read comes to an end 3 residues before the CDR3 does, leaving the germline J gene to fill in the end. V and J are TRBV6-2 or TRBV6-3 and TRBJ1-1; D is perhaps TRBD1 (5 bases). The V end was cut by 2 bases, the J end by 3 bases, with 10 bases between. This CDR3 is 14 amino acids long. Germline loops: CDR1 MNHEY, CDR2 SVGEGT. CDR3 sequence: CASSYGGGDTEAFF. The DNA read from the CDR3 is TGTGCCAGCAGTTACGGCGGGGGGGACACTGAA.

Turning to this clone: The read comes to an end 3 residues before the CDR3 does, leaving the germline J gene to fill in the end. This chain joins TRBV18 and TRBJ2-1, with D maybe TRBD1 (5 bases). In germline, CDR1 is KGHSH, CDR2 LQKENI. This CDR3 is 13 amino acids long. V was pared by 4 bases and J by 9 bases, with 13 bases between. The sequenced part of the CDR3 DNA is TGTGCCAGCTCACTTTCAGGGTTGGGTGAG. This encodes CASSLSGLGE. The full CDR3 is CASSLSGLGEQFF.

With regard to this clone: The read finishes 3 residues shy of the CDR3 end, and the germline J gene is used to complete it. The rearrangement uses TRBV20-1 and TRBJ2-1; 14 positions agree with TRBD2. The CDR3 length is 16 residues. CDR1 DFQATT and CDR2 SNEGSKA come from the germline V gene (reference sequence). J lost 6 bases, V lost 2 bases, and 6 bases had no gene match. This chain's CDR3 is CSARKSGLAGVNEQFF. Incomplete CDR3 DNA: TGCAGTGCTAGAAAATCGGGACTAGCGGGAGTCAATGAG.

Points on this clone: The CDR3 goes on 3 residues after the read ends, and that part is filled in from the germline J gene. The chain carries TRBV14 and TRBJ2-5; 9 bases line up with TRBD2. This CDR3 comprises 16 residues. The germline gives CDR1 SGHDN, CDR2 FVKESK. The J segment lost 5 bases and the V segment lost 0 bases, leaving 7 bases of the junction unmatched. The sequenced part of the CDR3 DNA is TGTGCCAGCAGCCAAGATAGCGGGAGTCTTTGGGAGACC. Protein product: CASSQDSGSLWET. Given in full, the CDR3 is CASSQDSGSLWETQYF. The full variable domain, rest sourced from reference TRBV14 and TRBJ2-5, is EAGVTQFPSHSVIEKGQTVTLRCDPISGHDNLYWYRRVMGKEIKFLLHFVKESKQDESGMPNNRFLAERTGGTYSTLKVQPAELEDSGVYFCASSQDSGSLWETQYFGPGTRLLVL.

This chain's CDR3 is CASSVNPAGGANEQFF. The sequenced part of the CDR3 DNA is TGCGCCAGCAGTGTGAATCCAGCGGGAGGGGCGAATGAG. The rearrangement joins TRBV10-1 to TRBJ2-1; 10 bases map to TRBD2. The CDR3 is cut off 3 residues early in the read; its end comes from the germline J gene. The CDR3 totals 16 residues. From germline, CDR1 is WNHNN and CDR2 SYGVQD (reference sequence). J lost 7 bases, V lost 4 bases, and 10 bases had no gene match.

A remark on this clone: The CDR3 is cut off 3 residues early in the read; its end comes from the germline J gene. The chain joins TRBV19 to TRBJ2-2, with D perhaps TRBD1 (6 bases). The CDR3 contains 17 residues. V lost 5 bases, J lost 0 bases, and 16 bases lay in between. Germline lookup yields CDR1 LNHDA and CDR2 SQIVND (reference sequence). The CDR3 DNA, read in part, is TGTGCCAGTAGTTGGGCTACAGGGAGTTCGAACACCGGGGAG. Protein: CASSWATGSSNTGE. The full CDR3 sequence reads CASSWATGSSNTGELFF.

Comments on this clone: The sequenced fragment ends 3 residues before the CDR3 boundary, so the rest is inferred from the germline J gene. V usage is TRBV12-5 and J usage is TRBJ2-1; perhaps TRBD1 as D (5 bases). This CDR3 has 14 residues. Germline CDR1 and CDR2: LGHNT and FRNRAP. Deletions cut 4 bases from V and 9 bases from J, with 16 bases between. The CDR3 loop reads CASGSIPQDIEQFF. CDR3 bases read: TGTGCTAGTGGTTCGATACCTCAGGACATTGAG.

About this clone: The missing CDR3 end, 3 residues past where the read stops, is filled in from the germline J gene. This chain uses TRBV30 with TRBJ2-4; 7 nucleotides align to TRBD1. The CDR3 covers 12 residues. Germline loops: CDR1 GTSNPN, CDR2 SVGIG (reference sequence). CDR3: CAWSKGGGGQYF. CDR3 DNA (partial): TGTGCCTGGAGTAAAGGGGGCGGTGGT. Supplemented by reference TRBV30 and TRBJ2-4, the full variable domain reads SQTIHQWPATLVQPVGSPLSLECTVEGTSNPNLYWYRQAAGRGLQLLFYSVGIGQISSEVPQNLSASRPQDRQFILSSKKLLLSDSGFYLCAWSKGGGGQYFGAGTRLSVL.

Points on this clone: The read gets to within 3 residues of the CDR3 end, and the germline J gene fills in the rest. The chain combines TRBV13 with TRBJ2-7, with 12 bases fitting TRBD2. From germline, CDR1 is PRHDT and CDR2 FYEKMQ (reference sequence). The CDR3 is 17 residues long. The junction had 13 bases not matched to a gene; V was cut back by 5 bases and J by 5 bases. The sequenced part of the CDR3 DNA is TGTGCCAGCAGCCTCCGACTAGCGGGAGTGTATCGCGACGAG. It yields the protein CASSLRLAGVYRDE. The CDR3 reads in full as CASSLRLAGVYRDEQYF.

As concerns this clone: The read falls 3 residues short of the CDR3 end, and the missing part is taken from the germline J gene. The chain uses TRBV2 and TRBJ2-2; 13 bases line up with TRBD2. This CDR3 spans 18 amino acids. Germline V gives CDR1 SNHLY, CDR2 FYNNEI. Trimming took 3 bases from V and 4 from J; bases not matched to a gene: 8. The CDR3 sequence: CASSERTSGGRGTGELFF. The sequenced CDR3 bases are TGTGCCAGCAGTGAGAGGACTAGCGGGGGTCGTGGCACCGGGGAG.

A note on this clone: The read ends 3 residues before the CDR3 terminus; that terminus is restored from the germline J gene. The genes are TRBV7-8 and TRBJ2-1, with 10 bases lining up with TRBD2. V dropped 1 base and J dropped 0; count of bases not matched to a gene: 3. CDR3 length: 17 residues. Germline lookup yields CDR1 SGHVS and CDR2 FQNEAQ. CDR3 DNA (partial): TGTGCCAGCAGCTTAGAAGGACTAGCGGACTCCTACAATGAG. Translation gives CASSLEGLADSYNE. Given in full, the CDR3 is CASSLEGLADSYNEQFF.

A remark on this clone: The CDR3 end lies 3 residues beyond the end of the read and is filled in from the germline J gene. This chain connects TRBV2 to TRBJ2-1; weak D call: TRBD1 (6 bases). This CDR3 is built from 14 residues. The germline CDR1 and CDR2 sequences are SNHLY and FYNNEI. V was pared by 6 bases and J by 4 bases, with 13 bases between. The chain's CDR3 is CASRSGTLYNEQFF. CDR3 DNA (partial): TGTGCCAGCAGATCCGGGACACTTTACAATGAG. The entire variable domain, with the rest obtained from reference TRBV2 and TRBJ2-1, is as follows: EPEVTQTPSHQVTQMGQEVILRCVPISNHLYFYWYRQILGQKVEFLVSFYNNEISEKSEIFDDQFSVERPDGSNFTLKIRSTKLEDSAMYFCASRSGTLYNEQFFGPGTRLTVL.

A remark on this clone: Read sequence stops 3 residues before the CDR3 end, and the germline J gene provides the missing end. The chain carries TRBV7-2 and TRBJ1-1; perhaps TRBD1 as D (6 bases). The V gene lost 7 bases and the J gene lost 4 bases, with 16 bases spanning the gap. Looked up from germline, CDR1 is SGHTA and CDR2 is FQGNSA. The CDR3 sequence is 14 residues long. The CDR3 here is CASTPFGGGTEAFF. The CDR3 bases that were read are TGTGCCAGCACCCCCTTTGGAGGGGGCACTGAA.

On this clone itself: The DNA ends 3 residues before the CDR3 does, and the rest of the CDR3 is filled in from the germline J gene. This chain connects TRBV27 to TRBJ2-1; D is perhaps TRBD2 (6 bases). Germline CDR1 is MNHEY and CDR2 is SMNVEV (reference sequence). The ends were cut back, 3 bases at V and 7 bases at J, with 13 bases in the middle. The CDR3 spans 14 residues. The DNA read from the CDR3 is TGTGCCAGCAGTTTTGGGGCAGGGAGGAATGAG. Protein: CASSFGAGRNE. Given in full, the CDR3 is CASSFGAGRNEQFF.

Comments on this clone: The read is 3 residues too short to cover the CDR3 end, so that end is filled in from the germline J gene. The chain uses TRBV19 and TRBJ1-2; no definite D call. The V end was cut by 3 bases, the J end by 4 bases, with 15 bases between. The germline CDR1 and CDR2 sequences are LNHDA and SQIVND (reference sequence). This CDR3 is 15 amino acids long. CDR3: CASSISRHSAYGYTF. The CDR3 DNA, read in part, is TGTGCCAGTAGTATTTCGCGACATAGCGCCTATGGC.

Regarding this clone: Read sequence stops 3 residues before the CDR3 end, and the germline J gene provides the missing end. J is TRBJ2-7 and V is TRBV19; TRBD1 matches at 8 bases. The germline CDR1 and CDR2 sequences are LNHDA and SQIVND (reference sequence). There are 15 residues in the CDR3. J lost 3 bases, V lost 6 bases, and 10 bases had no gene match. CDR3 DNA (partial): TGTGCCAGTAGCATGACAGGGGACTTTCTCTACGAG. The encoded protein is CASSMTGDFLYE. Given in full, the CDR3 is CASSMTGDFLYEQYF. Variable domain in full (rest from reference TRBV19 and TRBJ2-7): DGGITQSPKYLFRKEGQNVTLSCEQNLNHDAMYWYRQDPGQGLRLIYYSQIVNDFQKGDIAEGYSVSREKKESFPLTVTSAQKNPTAFYLCASSMTGDFLYEQYFGPGTRLTVT.

Notes on this clone: Read data end 3 residues before the CDR3 end; the end is taken from the germline J gene. The genes are TRBV2 and TRBJ2-1; D may be TRBD2 (5 bases). The length of the CDR3 is 15 residues. V was trimmed by 4 bases and J by 3 bases, leaving 13 bases between them. The germline V gene encodes CDR1 SNHLY and CDR2 FYNNEI. The CDR3 here is CASSAGLADYNEQFF. The sequenced part of the CDR3 DNA is TGTGCCAGCAGTGCCGGGCTAGCAGACTACAATGAG.

As for this clone: The sequenced fragment ends 3 residues before the CDR3 boundary, so the rest is inferred from the germline J gene. V and J are TRBV5-1 and TRBJ1-5, with TRBD1 matching 7 bases. This CDR3 is built from 15 residues. Germline CDR1 reads SGHRS; CDR2 reads YFSETQ. After removal of 0 bases from V and 4 bases from J, the junction contained 4 bases not matched to a gene. The CDR3 sequence: CASSLGDRDNQPQHF. Partial CDR3 DNA: TGCGCCAGCAGCTTGGGTGACAGGGATAATCAGCCC.

Regarding this clone: The CDR3 is cut off 3 residues early in the read; its end comes from the germline J gene. J is TRBJ1-3 and V is TRBV12-3 or TRBV12-4, with a tentative D call TRBD1 (6 bases). The CDR3 has 14 residues. The V gene lost 5 bases and the J gene lost 4 bases, with 12 bases spanning the gap. CDR3 DNA (partial): TGTGCCAGCAGTCGAGACAGGTACGGAAACACC. Amino acid sequence: CASSRDRYGNT. The CDR3, in full, reads CASSRDRYGNTIYF.

Comment on this clone: The read ends 3 residues early relative to the CDR3; the germline J gene fills the gap. V is TRBV7-3 and J is TRBJ2-6; D is perhaps TRBD1 (6 bases). Per germline, CDR1 SGHTA and CDR2 FQGTGA. This CDR3 has 17 residues. V was pared by 3 bases and J by 4 bases, with 16 bases between. CDR3 DNA (partial): TGTGCCAGCAGCTTTTCGGCCTCGGGGACAGGGGCCAACGTC. Residues: CASSFSASGTGANV. The full CDR3 reads CASSFSASGTGANVLTF.

Comment on this clone: The observed sequence ends 3 residues before the CDR3 terminus, with the missing tail filled in from the germline J gene. The chain is built from TRBV5-3 and TRBJ2-4; D not resolved. TRBV5-3 is an ORF, and what it does is uncertain. The CDR3 consists of 12 residues. Deletions cut 7 bases from V and 8 bases from J, with 13 bases between. The DNA read from the CDR3 is TGTGCCAGAGCCGCAAGCGAGGACATT. This gives the protein CARAASEDI. The complete CDR3 reads CARAASEDIQYF.

Remarks on this clone: The DNA ends 3 residues before the CDR3 does, and the rest of the CDR3 is filled in from the germline J gene. This rearrangement joins TRBV3-1 (or the pseudogene TRBV3-2) to TRBJ2-7; D unclear. The CDR3 is 18 residues long. Deletions cut 0 bases from V and 4 bases from J, with 22 bases between. Germline V lookup: CDR1 LGHDT, CDR2 YNNKEL (reference sequence). This chain's CDR3 is CASSQDLFRVSSYYEQYF. The CDR3 DNA, read in part, is TGTGCCAGCAGCCAAGATTTGTTTCGGGTCAGCTCCTATTACGAG.

As to this clone: The read finishes 3 residues shy of the CDR3 end, and the germline J gene is used to complete it. This chain links TRBV7-3 with TRBJ1-1, with D unclear. The germline V gene encodes CDR1 SGHTA and CDR2 FQGTGA. The V and J ends lost 2 bases and 4 bases respectively, with 8 bases between them. CDR3 size: 13 residues. The CDR3 is CASSLLTGTEAFF. The CDR3 bases that were read are TGTGCCAGCAGCTTACTCACTGGCACTGAA. Looking up the rest from reference TRBV7-3 and TRBJ1-1 gives the full variable domain: GAGVSQTPSNKVTEKGKYVELRCDPISGHTALYWYRQSLGQGPEFLIYFQGTGAADDSGLPNDRFFAVRPEGSVSTLKIQRTERGDSAVYLCASSLLTGTEAFFGQGTRLTVV.

As regards this clone: The CDR3 end is not reached by the read, which stops 3 residues before it; the germline J gene fills it in. The chain combines TRBV29-1 with TRBJ1-2, with 9 bases that match TRBD1. The CDR3 sequence is 18 residues long. Losses at the gene ends were 6 bases for V and 4 bases for J; bases not matched to a gene: 21. Germline V gene sequence: CDR1 SQVTM, CDR2 ANQGSEA. The CDR3 loop reads CSVELRDRVAREAYGYTF. The CDR3 bases that were read are TGCAGCGTCGAGCTCCGGGACAGGGTCGCCCGAGAGGCCTATGGC. The full variable domain, completed using reference TRBV29-1 and TRBJ1-2, is SAVISQKPSRDICQRGTSLTIQCQVDSQVTMMFWYRQQPGQSLTLIATANQGSEATYESGFVIDKFPISRPNLTFSTLTVSNMSPEDSSIYLCSVELRDRVAREAYGYTFGSGTRLTVV.

Worth noting for this clone: Read coverage stops 3 residues before the CDR3 terminus; the germline J gene supplies the remainder. V and J are TRBV5-1 and TRBJ2-6; weak D call: TRBD1 (6 bases). V shed 6 bases and J shed 3 bases, with 13 bases lying between them. Germline-derived CDR1 and CDR2 are SGHRS and YFSETQ. This CDR3 is built from 15 residues. This chain's CDR3 is CASTPRTDGANVLTF. The sequenced CDR3 bases are TGCGCCAGCACCCCAAGGACAGATGGGGCCAACGTC.